The 28 T cell receptor beta chains reported below all come from one sample, sequenced in a study of siplizumab effects on memory and regulatory T cells. Only in-frame clones appear in the TCRdb table, and some are missing; sequencing was by immunoSEQ multiplex PCR. The table lists 85,000 to 120,000 clones, roughly 92% of them singletons. Input material: CD4+ T cells sorted from blood. These receptors were obtained from a human donor in good health.

This chain links TRBV18 with TRBJ2-7; 8 bases line up with TRBD1. The V gene's germline CDR1 is KGHSH and CDR2 LQKENI. Trimming cost V 8 bases and J 5 bases; bases outside gene matches: 11. The CDR3 has 14 residues. CDR3 residues: CASRQGQVRDEQYF. The CDR3 nucleotides are TGTGCCAGCCGTCAGGGACAGGTGCGGGACGAGCAGTACTTC.

The chain recombines TRBV11-2 with TRBJ2-3; D possibly uses TRBD1 or TRBD2 (5 bases each). The germline V gene has CDR1 SGHAT and CDR2 FQNNGV. V lost 0 bases to trimming and J lost 6 bases, with 19 bases between them. The CDR3 has 17 residues. CDR3 protein: CASSLEVGALVVDTQYF. The CDR3 bases are TGTGCCAGCAGCTTAGAGGTCGGGGCACTAGTTGTGGATACGCAGTATTTT.

The chain carries TRBV28 and TRBJ2-1; maybe TRBD1 (7 bases). V was trimmed by 7 bases and J by 7 bases, leaving 11 bases between them. From germline, CDR1 is MDHEN and CDR2 SYDVKM. This CDR3 has 12 residues. The CDR3 nucleotides read TGTGCCAGCAAGGCAGGGGGGAATGAGCAGTTCTTC. It yields the protein CASKAGGNEQFF.

V gene TRBV5-1 combines with J gene TRBJ2-2; 7 bases map to TRBD2. The CDR3 has 16 residues. CDR1 and CDR2 (germline): SGHRS, YFSETQ. The V gene end was trimmed by 4 bases and the J gene end by 6 bases; junction bases not matched to a gene: 12. The chain's CDR3 is CASSPQAIAGAGELFF. CDR3 in DNA: TGCGCCAGCAGCCCTCAGGCGATTGCGGGAGCCGGGGAGCTGTTTTTT.

V is TRBV15 and J is TRBJ2-5; 11 positions agree with TRBD2. The germline V gene has CDR1 LNHNV and CDR2 YYDKDF (reference sequence). After removal of 2 bases from V and 0 bases from J, the junction contained 8 bases not matched to a gene. The CDR3 is made up of 18 amino acids. This chain's CDR3 is CATSRTSPSGRYQETQYF. The CDR3, as DNA: TGTGCCACCAGCAGAACTTCACCTAGCGGGAGGTACCAAGAGACCCAGTACTTC.

The chain uses TRBV5-1 and TRBJ2-2, with D maybe TRBD1 (5 bases). The CDR3 sequence is 15 residues long. The germline V gene encodes CDR1 SGHRS and CDR2 YFSETQ. V lost 0 bases to trimming and J lost 7 bases, with 13 bases between them. CDR3 bases: TGCGCCAGCAGCTTGGCGCCAGGGCCGAGCGGGGAGCTGTTTTTT. Encoded protein: CASSLAPGPSGELFF.

Here the CDR3 reads CASSSGGAGEQYF. The CDR3 coding sequence is TGTGCCAGCAGTTCAGGGGGAGCTGGCGAGCAGTACTTC. The chain uses TRBV28 and TRBJ2-7; 7 bases agree with TRBD1. CDR3 length equals 13 residues. V shed 4 bases, J shed 6 bases, and the junction held 6 bases outside the gene matches. Germline loops: CDR1 MDHEN, CDR2 SYDVKM.

CDR3 in DNA: TGTGCCAGCAGCCCCCAGAATCTGGTTTACGAGCAGTACTTC. Translation: CASSPQNLVYEQYF. V is TRBV7-9 and J is TRBJ2-7; D is ambiguous. Deletions cut 5 bases from V and 4 bases from J, with 15 bases between. The CDR3 extends over 14 amino acids. The germline gives CDR1 SEHNR, CDR2 FQNEAQ (reference sequence).

This clone was recorded once. This rearrangement joins TRBV11-2 to TRBJ2-7; 8 nucleotides match TRBD1. Unmatched junction bases numbered 8, after V lost 5 bases and J lost 5 bases. The CDR3 is 14 amino acids. Per germline, CDR1 SGHAT and CDR2 FQNNGV. The CDR3 is CASSRDRSENEQYF. DNA of the CDR3: TGTGCCAGCAGCCGGGACAGGAGTGAAAACGAGCAGTACTTC.

This clone is a singleton in its sample. The chain recombines TRBV28 with TRBJ1-2, with 7 bases aligning to TRBD1. V lost 7 bases and J lost 4; bases outside the gene matches: 12. From germline, CDR1 is MDHEN and CDR2 SYDVKM. The CDR3 is 15 amino acids. For the CDR3, the DNA is TGTGCCAGCAAAGTCGGGACAGCGACCCTCTATGGCTACACCTTC. This sequence encodes CASKVGTATLYGYTF.

V is TRBV5-4 and J is TRBJ2-7; D may match TRBD1 or TRBD2 (6 bases each). Looked up from germline, CDR1 is SGHNT and CDR2 is YYREEE (reference sequence). Trimming stripped 4 bases from V and 5 bases from J, with 19 bases between. CDR3 length: 15 residues. CDR3: CASSPQGGRRNEQYF. DNA for the CDR3: TGTGCCAGCAGCCCCCAAGGGGGGAGGAGGAACGAGCAGTACTTC.

In this sample, this clone turned up once. V and J are TRBV4-2 and TRBJ2-1, with TRBD2 identical over 7 bases. Losses at the gene ends were 3 bases for V and 0 bases for J; bases not matched to a gene: 5. The germline CDR1 and CDR2 sequences are LGHNA and YNFKEQ. The CDR3 runs to 16 residues. CDR3 DNA: TGTGCCAGCAGCCAGGCAGGGACTACCTCCTACAATGAGCAGTTCTTC. Translating it yields CASSQAGTTSYNEQFF.

The chain joins TRBV7-6 to TRBJ2-3, with D unclear. This CDR3 has 12 amino acids. The germline CDR1 and CDR2 sequences are SGHVS and FNYEAQ. Trimming left V 1 base short and J 7 bases short, with 6 bases between. This CDR3 reads CASSLDRNTQYF. The CDR3 nucleotides read TGTGCCAGCAGCTTAGATCGCAATACGCAGTATTTT.

The chain has TRBV21-1 and TRBJ2-1. TRBV21-1 is designated a pseudogene. CDR3 length equals 13 residues. The CDR3 loop reads CASSKRRHNEQFF. CDR3 DNA: TGTGCCAGCAGCAAAAGACGGCACAATGAGCAGTTCTTC.

The V and J genes are TRBV18 and TRBJ2-3; 7 nucleotides match TRBD1. The CDR3 has 15 residues. V lost 2 bases and J lost 3; bases outside the gene matches: 5. Germline-derived CDR1 and CDR2 are KGHSH and LQKENI. CDR3 sequence: CASSPGGQETDTQYF. The CDR3 nucleotides read TGTGCCAGCTCACCAGGTGGACAGGAGACAGATACGCAGTATTTT.

The V and J genes are TRBV5-1 and TRBJ2-2, with D perhaps TRBD2 (5 bases). The CDR3 runs to 16 residues. Germline V gene lookup returns CDR1 SGHRS and CDR2 YFSETQ. The V end lost 1 base, the J end lost 3 bases, and 13 bases lay between the germline ends. CDR3 DNA: TGCGCCAGCAGCTTGAAGGGAGTGCAGGACACCGGGGAGCTGTTTTTT. It translates to CASSLKGVQDTGELFF.

The CDR3 sequence: CASSIDLGGNEQFF. Written as DNA, the CDR3 is TGTGCCAGTAGTATAGATCTTGGTGGAAATGAGCAGTTCTTC. The gene calls are TRBV19 and TRBJ2-1; D gene unclear. The V end was cut by 0 bases, the J end by 7 bases, with 10 bases between. There are 14 residues in the CDR3. CDR1 is LNHDA and CDR2 is SQIVND in the germline V gene (reference sequence).

The rearrangement joins TRBV7-2 to TRBJ2-3; D is ambiguous. V was shortened by 1 base and J by 0 bases, with 17 bases between the two germline ends. The CDR3 is 18 amino acids. The V gene's germline CDR1 is SGHTA and CDR2 FQGNSA. CDR3 in DNA: TGTGCCAGCAGCTTAGTAATTCGGGCGGCTCCTAGCACAGATACGCAGTATTTT. Its protein product is CASSLVIRAAPSTDTQYF.

The chain combines TRBV25-1 with TRBJ2-5; TRBD1 aligns across 9 bases. The end of the DNA aligns better with TRBJ2-7, so the J call may be wrong. This CDR3 is 14 amino acids long. In germline, CDR1 is MGHDK, CDR2 SYGVNS. The CDR3 nucleotides are TGTGCCAGCAGAGGGGACAGGGCCCCCTACGAGCAGTACTTC. Amino acid sequence: CASRGDRAPYEQYF.

The genes are TRBV7-9 and TRBJ2-3; TRBD2 aligns across 11 bases. There are 16 residues in the CDR3. Per the germline V gene, CDR1 is SEHNR and CDR2 is FQNEAQ (reference sequence). V was pared by 1 base and J by 4 bases, with 4 bases of the junction left unmatched. The CDR3 here is CASSLGLAGGADTQYF. The CDR3 bases are TGTGCCAGCAGCTTAGGTCTAGCGGGAGGCGCAGATACGCAGTATTTT.

The gene calls are TRBV27 and TRBJ1-2; D is ambiguous. The germline CDR1 and CDR2 sequences are MNHEY and SMNVEV (reference sequence). The CDR3 is 14 amino acids. V shed 3 bases and J shed 0 bases, with 8 bases lying between them. The CDR3 is CASSLLGANYGYTF. The CDR3 DNA reads TGTGCCAGCAGTTTGTTGGGAGCTAACTATGGCTACACCTTC.

This chain's CDR3 is CSARNEETQYF. The CDR3 DNA reads TGCAGTGCCCGGAATGAAGAGACCCAGTACTTC. This chain uses TRBV20-1 with TRBJ2-5, with D uncertain. Germline loops: CDR1 DFQATT, CDR2 SNEGSKA (reference sequence). The CDR3 loop spans 11 amino acids. V was clipped by 6 bases and J by 3 bases, with 8 bases between them.

The CDR3 reads CASIRTTGSNTEAFF. The CDR3 DNA follows: TGCGCCAGCATACGAACCACAGGGTCGAACACTGAAGCTTTCTTT. The chain links TRBV5-1 to TRBJ1-1, with D perhaps matching TRBD1 (6 bases). CDR1 and CDR2 from the germline V gene are SGHRS and YFSETQ. The CDR3 sequence is 15 residues long. Trimming took 6 bases from V and 1 from J, leaving 16 bases between them. The variable domain in full, with the rest retrieved from reference TRBV5-1 and TRBJ1-1, is KAGVTQTPRYLIKTRGQQVTLSCSPISGHRSVSWYQQTPGQGLQFLFEYFSETQRNKGNFPGRFSGRQFSNSRSEMNVSTLELGDSALYLCASIRTTGSNTEAFFGQGTRLTVV.

This sequence joins TRBV4-1 and TRBJ1-5; unclear D gene. V was shortened by 1 base and J by 1 base, with 14 bases between the two germline ends. This CDR3 comprises 17 residues. Germline assignment: CDR1 MGHRA and CDR2 YSYEKL. The DNA of the CDR3 is TGCGCCAGCAGCCAAGGAAGCGGGAGGGAGAGCAATCAGCCCCAGCATTTT. Translated, it gives CASSQGSGRESNQPQHF.

J is TRBJ2-3 and V is TRBV18; 9 nucleotides align to TRBD1. CDR3 length equals 15 residues. Germline CDR1 reads KGHSH; CDR2 reads LQKENI. V was clipped by 5 bases and J by 1 base; unmatched bases: 4. The CDR3 region is CASSFRDRGTDTQYF. CDR3 coding DNA: TGTGCCAGCTCATTCCGGGACAGGGGCACAGATACGCAGTATTTT.

This chain uses TRBV5-6 with TRBJ1-5, with D tentatively TRBD1 (6 bases). From germline, CDR1 is SGHDT and CDR2 YYEEEE. There are 15 residues in the CDR3. V was shortened by 2 bases and J by 3 bases, with 12 bases between the two germline ends. The CDR3 nucleotides read TGTGCCAGCAGCTTCCAGGGGTTACCCAATCAGCCCCAGCATTTT. The encoded protein is CASSFQGLPNQPQHF.

The V call is TRBV28, the J call TRBJ2-1; 8 bases line up with TRBD2. The CDR3 has 15 amino acids. J gave up 7 bases and V 5 bases, and 10 bases lay outside the gene matches. Germline-derived CDR1 and CDR2 are MDHEN and SYDVKM. DNA for the CDR3: TGTGCCAGCAGTAGCGGGAGTAGGTGGAGTAATGAGCAGTTCTTC. Amino acids: CASSSGSRWSNEQFF.

V gene TRBV28 combines with J gene TRBJ2-7, with D maybe TRBD1 (6 bases). CDR3 length: 16 amino acids. V lost 7 bases and J 3 bases, leaving 22 bases between the germline ends. Germline-derived CDR1 and CDR2 are MDHEN and SYDVKM. The CDR3 bases are TGTGCCAGCACCATAAGGACCGGGGTAGGGGGCTACGAGCAGTACTTC. Translating it yields CASTIRTGVGGYEQYF.